These 31 T cell receptor beta chains share one sample of origin, sequenced in a study of T cell clonotyping in hematopoietic cell transplantation. The table came from immunoSEQ multiplex PCR; TCRdb's copy has only in-frame clones and leaves some out. The table lists approximately 30,000 clones, approximately 94% of them singletons. Material for sequencing was peripheral blood mononuclear cells. The receptors come from a man aged 50-59 years in good health. Some clones in this sample may be carry-over from other donors' samples.

V gene TRBV19 combines with J gene TRBJ1-5, with 8 bases identical to TRBD1. The CDR3 totals 15 residues. With 6 bases clipped from V and 4 bases from J, the junction kept 8 bases outside the gene matches. Germline CDR1 and CDR2: LNHDA and SQIVND (reference sequence). The CDR3 region is CASRLGQDGNQPQHF. As DNA, the CDR3 is TGTGCCAGTAGATTGGGACAGGACGGGAATCAGCCCCAGCATTTT. Drawing the rest from reference TRBV19 and TRBJ1-5, the complete variable domain is DGGITQSPKYLFRKEGQNVTLSCEQNLNHDAMYWYRQDPGQGLRLIYYSQIVNDFQKGDIAEGYSVSREKKESFPLTVTSAQKNPTAFYLCASRLGQDGNQPQHFGDGTRLSIL.

The chain uses TRBV7-6 and TRBJ2-5, with D hard to call. Trimming removed 7 bases from V and 1 base from J, with 10 bases in between. This CDR3 has 13 amino acids. Germline values: CDR1 SGHVS, CDR2 FNYEAQ. CDR3 in amino acids: CASTSRPQETQYF. CDR3 bases: TGTGCCAGCACCTCCCGCCCCCAAGAGACCCAGTACTTC.

The rearrangement joins TRBV6-6 to TRBJ1-6, with TRBD1 identical over 8 bases. The CDR3 runs 15 residues. Germline V gene lookup returns CDR1 MNHNY and CDR2 SVGAGI (reference sequence). With 0 bases clipped from V and 10 bases from J, the junction kept 5 bases outside the gene matches. CDR3 nucleotides: TGTGCCAGCAGTTACTCTGACAGGGGAGGGTCACCCCTCCACTTT. It yields the protein CASSYSDRGGSPLHF.

This chain uses TRBV5-1 with TRBJ1-1; D remains ambiguous. The CDR3 is 13 residues long. Trimming stripped 2 bases from V and 1 base from J, with 6 bases between. The germline gives CDR1 SGHRS, CDR2 YFSETQ. The CDR3 loop is CASSFAENTEAFF. In DNA, the CDR3 is TGCGCCAGCAGCTTTGCAGAGAACACTGAAGCTTTCTTT.

This clone was seen just once. CDR3 sequence reads: CATHSLGGYTF. CDR3 bases: TGTGCCACTCATTCTTTGGGAGGCTACACCTTC. The chain couples TRBV27 to TRBJ1-2; D not resolved. Trimming removed 10 bases at V and 8 bases at J, with 14 bases between. CDR1 and CDR2 (germline): MNHEY, SMNVEV (reference sequence). The CDR3 covers 11 residues.

V and J are TRBV5-8 and TRBJ2-7; TRBD1 matches at 12 bases. This CDR3 comprises 15 residues. Trimming at V came to 2 bases and at J to 5 bases, leaving 5 bases not matched to a gene. The germline gives CDR1 SGHTS, CDR2 YDEGEE. CDR3 loop: CASSFGTGGFNEQYF. CDR3 DNA: TGTGCCAGCAGCTTTGGGACAGGGGGCTTCAACGAGCAGTACTTC.

The chain employs TRBV19 and TRBJ1-5; the D is unclear. Germline V gene sequence: CDR1 LNHDA, CDR2 SQIVND (reference sequence). The CDR3 loop spans 13 amino acids. Trimming took 1 base from V and 6 from J, leaving 7 bases between them. The CDR3 protein is CASSIGGFQPQHF. CDR3 bases: TGTGCCAGTAGTATAGGTGGGTTTCAGCCCCAGCATTTT. Combining the CDR3 with reference TRBV19 and TRBJ1-5 gives the whole variable domain DGGITQSPKYLFRKEGQNVTLSCEQNLNHDAMYWYRQDPGQGLRLIYYSQIVNDFQKGDIAEGYSVSREKKESFPLTVTSAQKNPTAFYLCASSIGGFQPQHFGDGTRLSIL.

CDR3 residues: CSGRSSGVPNEQFF. In nucleotides, the CDR3 is TGCAGCGGAAGATCTAGCGGGGTCCCCAATGAGCAGTTCTTC. The rearrangement links TRBV29-1 to TRBJ2-1; TRBD2 matches at 9 bases. Germline trimming cut 7 bases from V and 6 bases from J; bases unmatched to any gene: 10. Germline values: CDR1 SQVTM, CDR2 ANQGSEA. The CDR3 sequence is 14 residues long.

The CDR3 is CASSWGRGDTEAFF. The CDR3 coding sequence is TGTGCCAGCAGTTGGGGGAGGGGCGACACTGAAGCTTTCTTT. The J gene is TRBJ1-1, the V gene TRBV6-5; D may be TRBD1 (5 bases). Germline CDR1 MNHEY, CDR2 SVGAGI. V gave up 4 bases and J gave up 3 bases, with 12 bases separating them. The CDR3 consists of 14 residues.

This chain joins TRBV7-2 and TRBJ2-7, with D possibly TRBD1 on 5 matching bases. The germline gives CDR1 SGHTA, CDR2 FQGNSA. The CDR3 is made up of 15 amino acids. Trimming stripped 2 bases from V and 0 bases from J, with 11 bases between. The CDR3 spells CASSLSQVSSYEQYF. CDR3 nucleotides: TGTGCCAGCAGCTTATCACAGGTTAGCTCCTACGAGCAGTACTTC.

The chain has TRBV5-8 and TRBJ2-7; D gene unclear. The V gene lost 4 bases and the J gene lost 5 bases, with 13 bases spanning the gap. The CDR3 runs to 13 residues. The germline V gene has CDR1 SGHTS and CDR2 YDEGEE. Here the CDR3 reads CASSPLTSHEQYF. CDR3 in DNA: TGTGCCAGCAGCCCCTTGACAAGCCACGAGCAGTACTTC.

The chain combines TRBV4-3 with TRBJ1-1, with 10 bases fitting TRBD1. The CDR3 extends over 15 amino acids. The V and J ends lost 6 bases and 5 bases, in that order; junction bases with no gene match: 9. Germline loops: CDR1 LGHNA, CDR2 YSLEER. The CDR3 here is CASSPSRTGGTEAFF. As DNA, the CDR3 is TGCGCCAGCAGTCCCTCTCGGACAGGGGGAACTGAAGCTTTCTTT.

The gene calls are TRBV30 and TRBJ2-1, with 8 bases aligning to TRBD2. In germline, CDR1 is GTSNPN, CDR2 SVGIG (reference sequence). V lost 0 bases and J lost 10; bases outside the gene matches: 5. The CDR3 loop spans 13 amino acids. This CDR3 reads CAWSVSAGGEQFF. In nucleotides, the CDR3 is TGTGCCTGGAGTGTATCCGCGGGGGGAGAGCAGTTCTTC.

Regarding this clone: A junction boundary mismatches the germline segment, possibly from a read error. This chain uses TRBV7-9 with TRBJ2-1, with 11 bases identical to TRBD2. CDR1 is SEHNR and CDR2 is FQNEAQ in the germline V gene (reference sequence). This CDR3 has 15 amino acids. The CDR3: CASSLVISGGALRVF. The CDR3, as DNA: TGTGCCAGCAGCTTAGTAATTAGCGGGGGGGCGTTGAGAGTCTTC.

The chain couples TRBV29-1 to TRBJ2-5; 8 nucleotides match TRBD1. The V gene's germline CDR1 is SQVTM and CDR2 ANQGSEA. J was trimmed by 2 bases and V by 5 bases; bases with no gene match: 4. The CDR3 is 13 amino acids. The CDR3 reads CSVTGTGQETQYF. The CDR3 nucleotides read TGCAGCGTTACCGGGACAGGTCAAGAGACCCAGTACTTC. The variable domain in full, with the rest retrieved from reference TRBV29-1 and TRBJ2-5, is SAVISQKPSRDICQRGTSLTIQCQVDSQVTMMFWYRQQPGQSLTLIATANQGSEATYESGFVIDKFPISRPNLTFSTLTVSNMSPEDSSIYLCSVTGTGQETQYFGPGTRLLVL.

V and J are TRBV28 and TRBJ1-6; perhaps TRBD1 as D (6 bases). The CDR3 has 15 residues. Germline V lookup: CDR1 MDHEN, CDR2 SYDVKM. Trimming stripped 2 bases from V and 6 bases from J, with 11 bases between. The CDR3 DNA reads TGTGCCAGCAGTTTAGCCAGGGGAGGTAATTCACCCCTCCACTTT. This translates into CASSLARGGNSPLHF.

With regard to this clone: A junction end diverges from the germline sequence, so it may reflect a read error. The chain links TRBV7-6 to TRBJ1-1; possibly TRBD1 for D (6 bases). CDR1 SGHVS and CDR2 FNYEAQ come from the germline V gene. The CDR3 covers 14 residues. The CDR3 loop reads CASSPLGGRDTVKW. The CDR3 region has the DNA TGTGCCAGCAGCCCCCTCGGGGGAAGGGACACAGTTAAGTGG.

This clone was seen a single time. The CDR3 sequence is CASSSGRTSGANEKLFF. In nucleotides, the CDR3 is TGTGCCAGCAGTTCGGGACGGACGTCGGGCGCAAATGAAAAACTGTTTTTT. The chain recombines TRBV9 with TRBJ1-4, with D possibly matching TRBD1 (5 bases). The CDR3 is 17 residues long. CDR1 and CDR2 from the germline V gene are SGDLS and YYNGEE. Trimming shortened V by 5 bases and J by 5 bases, and 22 bases separated the two germline ends.

The chain couples TRBV7-3 to TRBJ2-3; perhaps TRBD2 as D (6 bases). V was shortened by 1 base and J by 4 bases, with 6 bases between the two germline ends. Germline CDR1 and CDR2: SGHTA and FQGTGA. The CDR3 sequence is 13 residues long. The CDR3 here is CASSLRGADTQYF. For the CDR3, the DNA is TGTGCCAGCAGCTTAAGGGGGGCAGATACGCAGTATTTT.

The sample holds one count of this clone. J is TRBJ1-5 and V is TRBV29-1; D perhaps matches TRBD1 (6 bases). Trimming stripped 8 bases from V and 2 bases from J, with 10 bases between. The CDR3 has 12 amino acids. Per the germline V gene, CDR1 is SQVTM and CDR2 is ANQGSEA. The CDR3 DNA reads as TGCAGCTACAGGGATGGCAATCAGCCCCAGCATTTT. Translated: CSYRDGNQPQHF.

The chain employs TRBV11-3 and TRBJ2-3, with 15 bases fitting TRBD2. CDR1 and CDR2 from the germline V gene are SGHNT and YENEEA. After removal of 5 bases from V and 2 bases from J, the junction contained 5 bases not matched to a gene. This CDR3 has 17 amino acids. For the CDR3, the DNA is TGTGCCAGCAGCCGGACTAGCGGGGGGGCGACCACAGATACGCAGTATTTT. This sequence encodes CASSRTSGGATTDTQYF.

DNA of the CDR3: TGTGCCAGCAGTGAGTACGAAGAAAACACCGGGGAGCTGTTTTTT. Translation: CASSEYEENTGELFF. The chain links TRBV2 to TRBJ2-2, with no clear D. Trimming took 3 bases from V and 2 from J, leaving 10 bases between them. The CDR3 is 15 residues long. Germline V lookup: CDR1 SNHLY, CDR2 FYNNEI.

The chain is built from TRBV9 and TRBJ1-6; D gene ambiguous. V shed 0 bases and J shed 7 bases, with 14 bases lying between them. The V gene's germline CDR1 is SGDLS and CDR2 YYNGEE. The CDR3 is 16 residues long. CDR3 in DNA: TGTGCCAGCAGCGTAGGATCCCAAACAGTCAATTCACCCCTCCACTTT. It translates to CASSVGSQTVNSPLHF. Variable domain in full (rest from reference TRBV9 and TRBJ1-6): DSGVTQTPKHLITATGQRVTLRCSPRSGDLSVYWYQQSLDQGLQFLIQYYNGEERAKGNILERFSAQQFPDLHSELNLSSLELGDSALYFCASSVGSQTVNSPLHFGNGTRLTVT.

The J gene is TRBJ1-1, the V gene TRBV5-8; D is possibly TRBD1 (6 bases). Germline CDR1 is SGHTS and CDR2 is YDEGEE. This CDR3 has 16 residues. The V and J ends lost 0 bases and 7 bases respectively, with 19 bases between them. The CDR3 loop is CASSLVADRRDDEAFF. CDR3 nucleotide sequence: TGTGCCAGCAGCTTGGTGGCGGACAGACGGGATGATGAAGCTTTCTTT.

The chain carries TRBV7-9 and TRBJ1-4, with D hard to call. The V gene lost 5 bases and the J gene lost 8 bases, with 21 bases spanning the gap. The CDR3 runs 16 residues. CDR1 is SEHNR and CDR2 is FQNEAQ in the germline V gene (reference sequence). CDR3 in amino acids: CASSPLDLLPFEKLFF. The CDR3 DNA reads TGTGCCAGCAGCCCGCTTGACCTCTTGCCCTTCGAAAAACTGTTTTTT.

This chain uses TRBV28 with TRBJ2-5, with D unresolved. The CDR3 spans 13 residues. The V end was cut by 1 base, the J end by 5 bases, with 8 bases between. Germline CDR1 and CDR2: MDHEN and SYDVKM. The CDR3 bases are TGTGCCAGCAGTTTATCTGGCCGGGAGACCCAGTACTTC. This gives the protein CASSLSGRETQYF.

The gene calls are TRBV28 and TRBJ1-2, with a tentative D call TRBD1 (6 bases). Trimming stripped 4 bases from V and 4 bases from J, with 25 bases between. Germline V gene sequence: CDR1 MDHEN, CDR2 SYDVKM. The CDR3 spans 18 residues. The CDR3 nucleotides read TGTGCCAGCAGTTCCGGGGCGGGACAACTCTCGATACTCTATGGCTACACCTTC. Translated: CASSSGAGQLSILYGYTF.

The chain combines TRBV29-1 with TRBJ2-7; weak D call: TRBD2 (5 bases). The CDR3 runs to 12 residues. Germline V gene data show CDR1 as SQVTM and CDR2 as ANQGSEA. The V and J ends lost 5 bases and 2 bases respectively, with 10 bases between them. CDR3 DNA: TGCAGCGTTCTCCGGGGTCCCTACGAGCAGTACTTC. Translation gives CSVLRGPYEQYF.

The chain is built from TRBV4-3 and TRBJ1-1; the match to TRBD1 covers 7 bases. V lost 4 bases to trimming and J lost 4 bases; unmatched junction nucleotides: 12. The germline V gene encodes CDR1 LGHNA and CDR2 YSLEER. The CDR3 covers 16 residues. The CDR3 sequence is CASSLGTDIKGTEAFF. Written as DNA, the CDR3 is TGCGCCAGCAGCCTCGGGACAGACATTAAGGGCACTGAAGCTTTCTTT.

For this clone: Other nucleotide sequences from this sample produce the same CDR3. The chain has TRBV30 and TRBJ1-5, with TRBD1 identical over 8 bases. Germline CDR1 GTSNPN, CDR2 SVGIG (reference sequence). V lost 0 bases to trimming and J lost 7 bases; unmatched junction nucleotides: 2. The length of the CDR3 is 13 residues. The CDR3 DNA is TGTGCCTGGAGTGTACAGGGGGGACAGCCCCAGCATTTT. It yields the protein CAWSVQGGQPQHF.

V usage is TRBV14 and J usage is TRBJ1-1; D not resolved. CDR1 is SGHDN and CDR2 is FVKESK in the germline V gene. The V and J ends lost 2 bases and 0 bases respectively, with 10 bases between them. This CDR3 is 15 amino acids long. CDR3 protein: CASSQLKQMNTEAFF. In DNA form, the CDR3 reads TGTGCCAGCAGCCAATTAAAGCAGATGAACACTGAAGCTTTCTTT.